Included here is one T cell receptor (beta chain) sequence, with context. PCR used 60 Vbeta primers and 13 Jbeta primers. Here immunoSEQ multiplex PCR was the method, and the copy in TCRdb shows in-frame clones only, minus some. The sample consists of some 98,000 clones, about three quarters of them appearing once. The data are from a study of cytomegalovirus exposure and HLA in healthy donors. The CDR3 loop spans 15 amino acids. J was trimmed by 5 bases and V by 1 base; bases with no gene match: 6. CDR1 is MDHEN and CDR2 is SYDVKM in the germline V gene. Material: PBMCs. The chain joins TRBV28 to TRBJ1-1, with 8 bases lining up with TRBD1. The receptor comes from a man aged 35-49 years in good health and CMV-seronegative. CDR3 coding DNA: TGTGCCAGCAGTTTATCGGACAGGGTGTCGACTGAAGCTTTCTTT. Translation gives CASSLSDRVSTEAFF. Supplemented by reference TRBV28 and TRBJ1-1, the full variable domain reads DVKVTQSSRYLVKRTGEKVFLECVQDMDHENMFWYRQDPGLGLRLIYFSYDVKMKEKGDIPEGYSVSREKKERFSLILESASTNQTSMYLCASSLSDRVSTEAFFGQGTRLTVV.